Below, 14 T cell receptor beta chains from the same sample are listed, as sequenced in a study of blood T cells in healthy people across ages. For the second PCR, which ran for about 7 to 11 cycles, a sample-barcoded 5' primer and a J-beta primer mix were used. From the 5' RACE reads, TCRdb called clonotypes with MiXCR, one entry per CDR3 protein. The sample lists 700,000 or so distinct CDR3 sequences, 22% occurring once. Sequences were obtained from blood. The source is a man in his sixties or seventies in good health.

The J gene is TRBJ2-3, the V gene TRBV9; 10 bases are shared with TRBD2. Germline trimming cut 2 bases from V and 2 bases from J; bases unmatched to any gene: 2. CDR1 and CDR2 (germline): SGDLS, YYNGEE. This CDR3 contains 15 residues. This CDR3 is CASSVSGRPTDTQYF. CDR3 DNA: TGTGCCAGCAGCGTTAGCGGGAGGCCCACAGATACGCAGTATTTT.

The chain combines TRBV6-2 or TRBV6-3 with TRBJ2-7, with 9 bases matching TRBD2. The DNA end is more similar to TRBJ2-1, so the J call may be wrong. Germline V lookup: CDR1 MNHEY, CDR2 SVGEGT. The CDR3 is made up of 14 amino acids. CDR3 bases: TGTGCCAGCACCCAAGGGCGGGGGGGCCATGAGCAGTTCTTC. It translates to CASTQGRGGHEQFF.

The CDR3 coding sequence is TGTGCCAGTAGTATTGGCAGGGGCAGAGAGACCCAGTACTTC. The encoded protein is CASSIGRGRETQYF. The rearrangement links TRBV19 to TRBJ2-5, with a weak D call TRBD1 (6 bases). Trimming shortened V by 3 bases and J by 4 bases, and 12 bases separated the two germline ends. This CDR3 has 14 residues. CDR1 and CDR2 from the germline V gene are LNHDA and SQIVND (reference sequence).

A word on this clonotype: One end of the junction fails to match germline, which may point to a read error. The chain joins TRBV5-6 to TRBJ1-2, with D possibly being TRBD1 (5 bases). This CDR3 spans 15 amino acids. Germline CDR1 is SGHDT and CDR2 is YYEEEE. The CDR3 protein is CASSLKTGRPYGYTF. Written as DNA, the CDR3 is TGTGCCAGCAGCTTGAAAACGGGACGGCCCTATGGCTACACTTTC.

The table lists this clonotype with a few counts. CDR3 sequence reads: CASSVDGRGRYSGYTF. The CDR3 region has the DNA TGTGCCAGCAGCGTAGATGGCAGGGGGCGGTATTCCGGCTACACCTTC. The chain combines TRBV9 with TRBJ1-2; 8 nucleotides agree with TRBD1. Per germline, CDR1 SGDLS and CDR2 YYNGEE. With V trimmed by 0 bases and J by 8 bases, 12 bases remained unmatched. The CDR3 totals 16 residues.

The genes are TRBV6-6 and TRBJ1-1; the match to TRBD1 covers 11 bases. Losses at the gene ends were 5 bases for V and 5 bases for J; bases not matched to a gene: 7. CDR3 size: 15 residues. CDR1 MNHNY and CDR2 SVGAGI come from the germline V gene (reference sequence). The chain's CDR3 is CASSPSRDRGTEAFF. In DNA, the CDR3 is TGTGCCAGCAGTCCGTCCCGGGACAGGGGGACTGAAGCTTTCTTT.

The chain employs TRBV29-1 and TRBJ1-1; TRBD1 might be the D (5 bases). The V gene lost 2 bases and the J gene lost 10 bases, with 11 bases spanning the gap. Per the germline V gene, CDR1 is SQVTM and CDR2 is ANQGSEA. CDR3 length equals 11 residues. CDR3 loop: CSVEWGSSAFF. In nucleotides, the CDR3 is TGCAGCGTTGAATGGGGGAGTTCAGCTTTCTTT.

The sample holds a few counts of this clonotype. As DNA, the CDR3 is TGTGCCAGCAGCCAAGAAGGGACACAAGAGACCCAGTACTTC. Protein product: CASSQEGTQETQYF. The chain couples TRBV4-2 to TRBJ2-5, with D possibly being TRBD1 (6 bases). V lost 0 bases and J 2 bases, leaving 7 bases between the germline ends. Germline lookup yields CDR1 LGHNA and CDR2 YNFKEQ. This CDR3 is built from 14 residues.

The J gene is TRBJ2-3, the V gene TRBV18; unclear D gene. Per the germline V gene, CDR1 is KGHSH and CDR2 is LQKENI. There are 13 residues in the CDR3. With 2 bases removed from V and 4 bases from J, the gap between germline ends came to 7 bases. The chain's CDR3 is CASSPFESDTQYF. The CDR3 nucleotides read TGTGCCAGCTCACCATTCGAGTCAGATACGCAGTATTTT.

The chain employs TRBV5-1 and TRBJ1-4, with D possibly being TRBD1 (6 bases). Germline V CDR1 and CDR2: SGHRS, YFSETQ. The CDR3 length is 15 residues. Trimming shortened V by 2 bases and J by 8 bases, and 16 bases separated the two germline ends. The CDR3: CASSFGRDKTEKLFF. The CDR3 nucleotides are TGCGCCAGCAGCTTTGGTCGGGACAAGACAGAAAAACTGTTTTTT.

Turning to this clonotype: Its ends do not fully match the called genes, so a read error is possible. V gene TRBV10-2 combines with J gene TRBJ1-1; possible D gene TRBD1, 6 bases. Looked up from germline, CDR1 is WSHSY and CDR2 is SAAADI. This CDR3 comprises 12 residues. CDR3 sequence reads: CASNRDHTETFF. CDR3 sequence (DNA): TGCGCCAGTAACAGGGATCACACTGAAACTTTCTTT.

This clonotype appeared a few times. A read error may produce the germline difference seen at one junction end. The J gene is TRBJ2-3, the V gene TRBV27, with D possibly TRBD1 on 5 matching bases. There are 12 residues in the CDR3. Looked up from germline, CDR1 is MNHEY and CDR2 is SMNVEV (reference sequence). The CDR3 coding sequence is TGTGCCAGCAGTTCCCCCACAGGTACGCAGTATTTT. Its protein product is CASSSPTGTQYF.

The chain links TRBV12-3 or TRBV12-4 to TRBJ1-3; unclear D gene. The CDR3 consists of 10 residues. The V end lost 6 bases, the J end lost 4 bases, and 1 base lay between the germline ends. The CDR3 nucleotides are TGTGCCAGCAGAGGAAACACCATATATTTT. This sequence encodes CASRGNTIYF.

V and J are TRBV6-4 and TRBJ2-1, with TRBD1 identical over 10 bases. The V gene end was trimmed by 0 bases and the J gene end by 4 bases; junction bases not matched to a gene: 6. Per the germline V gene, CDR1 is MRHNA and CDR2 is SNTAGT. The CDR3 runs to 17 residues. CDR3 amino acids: CASSDSPGTGVYNEQFF. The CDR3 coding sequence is TGTGCCAGCAGTGACTCGCCCGGGACAGGGGTATACAATGAGCAGTTCTTC.